This T cell receptor (beta chain) was observed in a study of shared clonotypes between healthy human individuals. V was cut by 3 bases and J by 8 bases, with 13 bases left in between. The germline CDR1 and CDR2 sequences are SQVTM and ANQGSEA. The CDR3 runs 12 residues. The protocol was immunoSEQ multiplex PCR, while the TCRdb copy is restricted to in-frame clones and leaves out a portion. The sample yields about 470,000 clones, roughly three quarters seen once. This chain joins TRBV29-1 and TRBJ1-2; possibly TRBD1 for D (5 bases). This clonotype originated in a woman aged 40 to 50 in good health. Some clones in this sample may be carry-over from other donors' samples. The source material was PBMCs. CDR3: CSVDWGSGGYTF. CDR3 sequence (DNA): TGCAGCGTTGATTGGGGGTCTGGGGGCTACACCTTC.